This entry concerns a single T cell receptor (beta chain). As yet, its antigen is unknown. Active ophthalmopathy (CAS at least 3, NOSPECS at least 4), lasting under 3 months. The data stem from a study of Graves' ophthalmopathy and Graves' hyperthyroidism. Study-level findings and limits: Blood samples also showed most expanded thyroid clonotypes exceeding 0.001 frequency.

The CDR3 consists of 19 residues. Between the trimmed V and J ends, which lost 6 bases and 0 bases, there was a span of 21 bases. CDR1 is MNHNY and CDR2 is SVGAGI in the germline V gene (reference sequence). Amplification from RNA transcripts yielded the TCR beta CDR3 regions. First-round RT-PCR with HTBI primers preceded a second-round multiplex PCR. TCRdb processed the multiplex PCR reads anew with MiXCR; each CDR3 protein has one entry. The top ten hold more than 3% of the sample, which has about 700,000 distinct CDR3 sequences, about 40% seen once. Sequencing was performed on peripheral blood. This sequence was found in an adult man with Graves' ophthalmopathy. The rearrangement links TRBV6-6 to TRBJ1-6; D possibly corresponds to TRBD1 (6 bases). The CDR3 coding sequence is TGTGCCAGCAGCCGAGGGGGGACACCAAGCCACTCCTATAATTCACCCCTCCACTTT. Translating gives CASSRGGTPSHSYNSPLHF.